This T cell receptor beta chain is from a study of post-analysis software for immune sequencing data. General study findings and limits: Controls showed lower frequencies than patients for roughly five TRBV segments, and TRBV5-6, TRBV5-1 and TRBV20-1 were among these.

cDNA libraries for TCR beta contained unique molecular identifiers. TCRdb reanalysed the PCR reads using MiXCR and keeps one entry per CDR3 protein. The sample lists 400,000 to 500,000 distinct CDR3 sequences, 39% occurring once. In regard to this clonotype: The antigen is undetermined.

This CDR3 contains 14 residues. The V gene's germline CDR1 is SGHRS and CDR2 YFSETQ. Sequencing was done on a sample of blood. This rearrangement joins TRBV5-1 to TRBJ2-4, with D perhaps assigned TRBD1 or TRBD2 (5 bases each). TRBJ2-7 explains the end of the DNA better; the J call may be wrong. The TCR was taken from a girl aged 2 to 9 with multiple sclerosis. CDR3: CASRGREGTYEQYF. Here the CDR3 DNA reads TGCGCCAGCCGGGGCAGGGAAGGGACCTACGAGCAGTACTTC.